The 17 T cell receptor beta chains reported below all come from one sample, sequenced in a study of blood T cell repertoires in COVID-19. TCRdb's copy holds only in-frame clones and misses some; the assay was immunoSEQ multiplex PCR. The sample includes 440,000 or so clones, around 91% of them seen just once. Sequencing input: peripheral blood. These receptors all stem from a middle-aged woman with COVID-19, enrolled during active disease.

This clone was seen more than once but under ten times. CDR3 bases: TGTGCCAGCTCACCACTTGATGGACTCTTCAACACTGAAGCTTTCTTT. The encoded protein is CASSPLDGLFNTEAFF. V usage is TRBV18 and J usage is TRBJ1-1; D call uncertain. In germline, CDR1 is KGHSH, CDR2 LQKENI. Trimming pared 1 base from V and 2 bases from J, leaving 14 bases between. This CDR3 spans 16 amino acids.

The gene calls are TRBV19 and TRBJ1-5, with D maybe TRBD1 (6 bases). V was shortened by 7 bases and J by 1 base, with 11 bases between the two germline ends. Per the germline V gene, CDR1 is LNHDA and CDR2 is SQIVND (reference sequence). The CDR3 sequence is 14 residues long. The CDR3 spells CASMAGASNQPQHF. The CDR3 nucleotides read TGTGCCAGTATGGCGGGGGCCAGCAATCAGCCCCAGCATTTT.

The rearrangement uses TRBV7-9 and TRBJ1-6; D is undetermined. Trimming took 6 bases from V and 5 from J, leaving 8 bases between them. This CDR3 is 13 amino acids long. Germline V gene lookup returns CDR1 SEHNR and CDR2 FQNEAQ (reference sequence). The CDR3 DNA follows: TGTGCCAGCAGGCGCACCGATAATTCACCCCTCCACTTT. It encodes CASRRTDNSPLHF.

The gene calls are TRBV20-1 and TRBJ1-1; D uncertain. Trimming left V 5 bases short and J 5 bases short, with 9 bases between. CDR3 size: 11 residues. CDR1 is DFQATT, CDR2 SNEGSKA, per germline (reference sequence). The DNA for the CDR3 is TGCAGTGCTCGACACGCAACTGAAGCTTTCTTT. It codes for CSARHATEAFF.

This sequence joins TRBV9 and TRBJ2-1; weak D call: TRBD2 (5 bases). CDR3 length: 15 residues. V was cut by 0 bases and J by 5 bases, with 12 bases left in between. CDR1 SGDLS and CDR2 YYNGEE come from the germline V gene. CDR3 amino acids: CASSVGLPKNNEQFF. CDR3 nucleotides: TGTGCCAGCAGCGTAGGACTACCTAAGAACAATGAGCAGTTCTTC.

The chain recombines TRBV5-1 with TRBJ1-6; D possibly corresponds to TRBD1 (5 bases). This CDR3 region has 15 residues. From germline, CDR1 is SGHRS and CDR2 YFSETQ. V lost 4 bases, J lost 7 bases, and 15 bases lay in between. The DNA for the CDR3 is TGCGCCAGCAGCCCGGGGGGGGAGAGCAATTCACCCCTCCACTTT. Translating gives CASSPGGESNSPLHF. Based on the CDR3 plus reference TRBV5-1 and TRBJ1-6, the full variable domain is KAGVTQTPRYLIKTRGQQVTLSCSPISGHRSVSWYQQTPGQGLQFLFEYFSETQRNKGNFPGRFSGRQFSNSRSEMNVSTLELGDSALYLCASSPGGESNSPLHFGNGTRLTVT.

V gene TRBV19 combines with J gene TRBJ1-1; 7 nucleotides match TRBD1. This CDR3 has 14 residues. Trimming took 8 bases from V and 3 from J; bases not matched to a gene: 9. Per the germline V gene, CDR1 is LNHDA and CDR2 is SQIVND (reference sequence). The CDR3 coding sequence is TGTGCCAGTGCCGCACAGGGGATTCACACTGAAGCTTTCTTT. Translation: CASAAQGIHTEAFF.

This rearrangement joins TRBV20-1 to TRBJ1-2; TRBD1 matches at 7 bases. Germline trimming cut 7 bases from V and 4 bases from J; bases unmatched to any gene: 9. CDR3 length equals 13 residues. The germline V gene encodes CDR1 DFQATT and CDR2 SNEGSKA (reference sequence). The CDR3 reads CSGSDRVGYGYTF. In nucleotides, the CDR3 is TGCAGTGGGAGTGACAGGGTCGGCTATGGCTACACCTTC.

The rearrangement joins TRBV6-5 to TRBJ1-1; D perhaps matches TRBD1 (5 bases). The V end lost 2 bases, the J end lost 0 bases, and 10 bases lay between the germline ends. Germline V CDR1 and CDR2: MNHEY, SVGAGI. The CDR3 has 15 amino acids. The CDR3 nucleotides are TGTGCCAGCAGTTACGGGGCCTGGGTGAACACTGAAGCTTTCTTT. Translating gives CASSYGAWVNTEAFF.

This chain connects TRBV16 to TRBJ2-5, with a tentative D call TRBD1 (5 bases). The CDR3 sequence is 17 residues long. The germline CDR1 and CDR2 sequences are KGHSY and FQNENV. Trimming removed 0 bases from V and 4 bases from J, with 18 bases in between. Here the CDR3 DNA reads TGTGCCAGCAGCCAATCGATAGCAGGGTATAGACCAGAGACCCAGTACTTC. This gives the protein CASSQSIAGYRPETQYF.

This chain joins TRBV18 and TRBJ1-5; 8 bases match TRBD1. The CDR3 totals 14 residues. Germline V gives CDR1 KGHSH, CDR2 LQKENI. Trimming removed 6 bases from V and 9 bases from J; junction bases left unmatched: 10. The CDR3 reads CASSPTGAPRPQHF. For the CDR3, the DNA is TGTGCCAGCTCGCCGACAGGGGCTCCTCGGCCCCAGCATTTT.

The chain recombines TRBV3-1 (or the pseudogene TRBV3-2) with TRBJ2-7; 8 bases fit TRBD1. Unmatched junction bases numbered 12, after V lost 4 bases and J lost 4 bases. CDR3 size: 16 residues. CDR1 and CDR2 (germline): LGHDT, YNNKEL (reference sequence). The CDR3: CASSPRGRTGTYEQYF. The DNA of the CDR3 is TGTGCCAGCAGCCCACGCGGTCGGACAGGGACGTACGAGCAGTACTTC.

This rearrangement joins TRBV7-3 to TRBJ2-1, with TRBD1 as a possible D gene (6 bases). Trimming stripped 4 bases from V and 4 bases from J, with 20 bases between. The CDR3 extends over 17 amino acids. From germline, CDR1 is SGHTA and CDR2 FQGTGA. DNA of the CDR3: TGTGCCAGCAGCTCAAGACACAGGGATTTTGGGTACAATGAGCAGTTCTTC. Its protein product is CASSSRHRDFGYNEQFF.

The chain joins TRBV4-1 to TRBJ2-7, with D possibly being TRBD2 (6 bases). This CDR3 has 15 amino acids. Looked up from germline, CDR1 is MGHRA and CDR2 is YSYEKL. V shed 3 bases and J shed 7 bases, with 19 bases lying between them. The CDR3 region is CASSQFLAVPGEQYF. The CDR3 DNA sequence: TGCGCCAGCAGCCAGTTTTTAGCGGTCCCGGGGGAGCAGTACTTC.

The chain employs TRBV4-1 and TRBJ1-4; D unresolved. Trimming shortened V by 2 bases and J by 2 bases, and 12 bases separated the two germline ends. CDR3 size: 16 residues. CDR1 is MGHRA, CDR2 YSYEKL, per germline. Written as DNA, the CDR3 is TGCGCCAGCAGCCAACTTCAACTAAGTACTAATGAAAAACTGTTTTTT. This translates into CASSQLQLSTNEKLFF.

V is TRBV19 and J is TRBJ2-6, with 7 positions matching TRBD2. CDR1 is LNHDA, CDR2 SQIVND, per germline (reference sequence). The CDR3 has 18 amino acids. After removal of 9 bases from V and 3 bases from J, the junction contained 17 bases not matched to a gene. The CDR3 nucleotides are TGTGCCAGCAGAGAGATCGGTCTGGGGGAGGGTGGGGCCAACGTCCTGACTTTC. Translating it yields CASREIGLGEGGANVLTF. Filled out from reference TRBV19 and TRBJ2-6, the complete variable domain reads DGGITQSPKYLFRKEGQNVTLSCEQNLNHDAMYWYRQDPGQGLRLIYYSQIVNDFQKGDIAEGYSVSREKKESFPLTVTSAQKNPTAFYLCASREIGLGEGGANVLTFGAGSRLTVL.

The chain joins TRBV11-2 to TRBJ1-1, with 9 bases that match TRBD1. Trimming cost V 5 bases and J 3 bases; bases outside gene matches: 7. The germline gives CDR1 SGHAT, CDR2 FQNNGV. The CDR3 contains 15 residues. The CDR3 here is CASSIPRDRDTEAFF. The CDR3 region has the DNA TGTGCCAGCAGCATCCCCCGGGACAGGGACACTGAAGCTTTCTTT.